Listed below are T cell receptor beta chains from one sample, sequenced in a study of blood T cells in healthy people across ages. TCRdb independently ran MiXCR on the 5' RACE reads; one entry per CDR3 protein. This sample has 700,000 to 1,000,000 distinct CDR3 sequences; approximately 44% occur once, and the top ten carry around 21%. Material: blood. The receptors were gathered from a man aged 55 to 69 in good health. Each CDR3 is given with its conserved first and last residue. A D gene is named only where the DNA matches it firmly. Size is stated for part of the rows, as once, few or many counts, or as a class when the clone is expanded.

D: .; J: TRBJ1-2; V: TRBV12-3/TRBV12-4; size: .; length: 12; DNA: TGTGCCAGCAGCCCCGATATCGATGGCTACACCTTC; CDR3: CASSPDIDGYTF
D: .; J: TRBJ1-2; V: TRBV12-3/TRBV12-4; size: few; length: 14; DNA: TGTGCCAGCAGCCAGGGATCGCCCGGAAAAGGCTACACCTTC; CDR3: CASSQGSPGKGYTF
D: .; J: TRBJ2-6; V: TRBV7-2; size: .; length: 15; DNA: TGTGCCAGCAGCTCGGAGACAGCTGGGGCCAACGTCCTGACTTTC; CDR3: CASSSETAGANVLTF
D: TRBD1; J: TRBJ2-1; V: TRBV5-6; size: .; length: 13; DNA: TGTGCCAGCAGCTCACAGGGGTTCGATGAGCAGTTCTTC; CDR3: CASSSQGFDEQFF
D: .; J: TRBJ1-1; V: TRBV7-6; size: .; length: 14; DNA: TGTGCCAGCAGCCCCAGTCCGGGTTACACTGAAGCTTTCTTT; CDR3: CASSPSPGYTEAFF
D: .; J: TRBJ2-7; V: TRBV20-1; size: .; length: 19; DNA: TGCAGTGCTAGATCTTACCAGGGCCTAACATTCTATCCACCCTACGAGCAGTACTTC; CDR3: CSARSYQGLTFYPPYEQYF
D: .; J: TRBJ2-7; V: TRBV19; size: .; length: 14; DNA: TGTGCCAGTAGTATAGATTTACCCCCCTACGAGCAGTACTTC; CDR3: CASSIDLPPYEQYF
D: .; J: TRBJ1-5; V: TRBV7-2; size: .; length: 14; DNA: TGTGCCAGCAGAGCAACGGGTATCAATCAGCCCCAGCATTTT; CDR3: CASRATGINQPQHF
D: .; J: TRBJ1-4; V: TRBV28; size: .; length: 14; DNA: TGTGCCAGCAGAGTTGAAGGGAAATATGAAAAACTGTTTTTT; CDR3: CASRVEGKYEKLFF
D: TRBD2; J: TRBJ2-3; V: TRBV6-2/TRBV6-3; size: few; length: 16; DNA: TGTGCCAGCAGTTACGAACTAGCGGGGGCCACAGATACGCAGTATTTT; CDR3: CASSYELAGATDTQYF
D: TRBD1; J: TRBJ2-1; V: TRBV5-6; size: few; length: 15; DNA: TGTGCCAGCAGCTTCGGGACAGGGCCTGGGAATGAGCAGTTCTTC; CDR3: CASSFGTGPGNEQFF
D: .; J: TRBJ1-2; V: TRBV19; size: .; length: 15; DNA: TGTGCCAGTAGTGTATCAACTAGCCGGGGAGAAGGCTACACCTTC; CDR3: CASSVSTSRGEGYTF
D: TRBD1; J: TRBJ1-5; V: TRBV15; size: .; length: 16; DNA: TGTGCCACCAGCAGTCGCCGGAGACAGGGTTATCAGCCCCAGCATTTT; CDR3: CATSSRRRQGYQPQHF
D: TRBD2; J: TRBJ2-5; V: TRBV3-1; size: few; length: 16; DNA: TGTGCCAGCAGCTCAAGAAGGACTAGCGGTTTGGAGACCCAGTACTTC; CDR3: CASSSRRTSGLETQYF
D: TRBD1; J: TRBJ1-2; V: TRBV9; size: .; length: 15; DNA: TGTGCCAGCAGCGCCCGGACAGGGGGGTACAATGGCTACACCTTC; CDR3: CASSARTGGYNGYTF
D: TRBD1; J: TRBJ2-7; V: TRBV5-5; size: .; length: 15; DNA: TGTGCCAGCAGCGTGGGACAGGGTGTTGTGTACGAGCAGTACTTC; CDR3: CASSVGQGVVYEQYF
D: TRBD2; J: TRBJ2-1; V: TRBV4-3; size: few; length: 17; DNA: TGCGCCAGCAGCCAAGGTCTGGCCACTAGCGGGGCTAATGAGCAGTTCTTC; CDR3: CASSQGLATSGANEQFF
D: .; J: TRBJ2-7; V: TRBV5-1; size: few; length: 13; DNA: TGCGCCAGCAGCAAAAAGGGGCCCTACGAGCAGTACTTC; CDR3: CASSKKGPYEQYF
D: TRBD2; J: TRBJ2-7; V: TRBV9; size: many; length: 14; DNA: TGTGCCAGCAGCCCCGCGGGGACTACCTACGAGCAGTACTTC; CDR3: CASSPAGTTYEQYF
D: TRBD1; J: TRBJ2-7; V: TRBV5-1; size: .; length: 14; DNA: TGCGCCAGCAGCTGGAGGACAGGGTCCAACGAGCAGTACTTC; CDR3: CASSWRTGSNEQYF
D: .; J: TRBJ1-2; V: TRBV7-2; size: few; length: 16; DNA: TGTGCCAGCAGCTCGACCCCCCCCTCAACTAACTATGGCTACACCTTC; CDR3: CASSSTPPSTNYGYTF
D: TRBD1; J: TRBJ1-2; V: TRBV10-3; size: .; length: 17; DNA: TGTGCCATCAGTGGAGTGGGACAGGCGAAAGCTAGCTATGGCTACACCTTC; CDR3: CAISGVGQAKASYGYTF
D: .; J: TRBJ2-6; V: TRBV11-2; size: .; length: 14; DNA: TGTGCCAGCACCCAAGGGGTTGGGGCCAACGTCCTGACTTTC; CDR3: CASTQGVGANVLTF
D: .; J: TRBJ1-1; V: TRBV7-9; size: .; length: 12; DNA: TGTGCCAGCAGCCATTTCATGACTGAAGCTTTCTTT; CDR3: CASSHFMTEAFF
D: TRBD1; J: TRBJ2-3; V: TRBV7-9; size: .; length: 14; DNA: TGTGCCAGCAGCATCGGACAGGTGACAGATACGCAGTATTTT; CDR3: CASSIGQVTDTQYF
D: TRBD1; J: TRBJ2-7; V: TRBV7-2; size: .; length: 16; DNA: TGTGCCAGCAGCAAACTAACAGGGGCCCGCTCCTACGAGCAGTACTTC; CDR3: CASSKLTGARSYEQYF
D: TRBD1; J: TRBJ1-2; V: TRBV20-1; size: .; length: 13; DNA: TGCAGTGCACTACCGGGACAGGGGTTTGGCTACACCTTC; CDR3: CSALPGQGFGYTF
D: .; J: TRBJ2-1; V: TRBV20-1; size: .; length: 10; DNA: TGCGGAGCCTCCAACAATGAGCAGTTCTTC; CDR3: CGASNNEQFF
D: .; J: TRBJ1-5; V: TRBV20-1; size: .; length: 14; DNA: TGCAGTGCTAGGATGGTCGATGGCAATCAGCCCCAGCATTTT; CDR3: CSARMVDGNQPQHF